These 27 T cell receptor beta chains originate from one sample sequenced in a study of T cells expressing NK-cell markers. Using the 5' RACE reads, TCRdb records one entry per CDR3 protein without DNA. The data show about 410,000 distinct CDR3 sequences, and the top ten clones hold about 10%. Specimen: blood T cells: a sorted CD56 or NKG2C T cell subset, CD4+ or CD8+ T cells, or bulk PBMC T cells (not recorded which). Receptor source: a woman between 45 and 60 years old in good health.

The chain links TRBV4-1 to TRBJ1-1. The CDR3 extends over 12 amino acids. Germline V gene sequence: CDR1 MGHRA, CDR2 YSYEKL. Here the CDR3 reads CASSPNAQVAFF.

The rearrangement uses TRBV12-3 or TRBV12-4 and TRBJ2-1; TCRdb designates TRBD2, a call that cannot be tested without DNA. The CDR3 is 15 amino acids. The CDR3 spells CASSRGLAGKGGQFF.

The chain couples TRBV28 to TRBJ1-2. The CDR3 sequence is 13 residues long. Germline V lookup: CDR1 MDHEN, CDR2 SYDVKM. The CDR3 region is CASSFDRRIGYTF.

The genes are TRBV7-9 and TRBJ2-2. Looked up from germline, CDR1 is SEHNR and CDR2 is FQNEAQ (reference sequence). The CDR3 runs 15 residues. The CDR3 loop reads CAIKPRQRSTGELFF.

J is TRBJ2-7 and V is TRBV6-1; TCRdb picks TRBD2, but there is no DNA to check that call. This CDR3 spans 15 amino acids. Germline V lookup: CDR1 MNHNS, CDR2 SASEGT. This CDR3 is CASSDRASGRYEQYF.

The CDR3 sequence is CSAIVGLANTGELFF. The chain joins TRBV20-1 to TRBJ2-2; TCRdb reports TRBD2, a call that lacks DNA to check it against. In germline, CDR1 is DFQATT, CDR2 SNEGSKA (reference sequence). This CDR3 has 15 residues.

J is TRBJ2-1 and V is TRBV20-1; TCRdb lists TRBD2, though no DNA is available to test this call. This CDR3 spans 18 amino acids. Germline CDR1 is DFQATT and CDR2 is SNEGSKA (reference sequence). CDR3 loop: CSARNIRSTGPVPYEQFF.

The rearrangement uses TRBV25-1 and TRBJ2-2; TCRdb outputs TRBD2, but without DNA this stays unchecked. Germline loops: CDR1 MGHDK, CDR2 SYGVNS. The CDR3 totals 16 residues. The CDR3 loop reads CASTGLAGDLTGELFF.

The chain recombines TRBV6-1 with TRBJ1-1; checking the TCRdb D call of TRBD1 is not possible without DNA. The CDR3 loop spans 12 amino acids. Germline V gene sequence: CDR1 MNHNS, CDR2 SASEGT. The chain's CDR3 is CASSTPGYEAFF.

The chain has TRBV3-1 and TRBJ2-7; checking the TCRdb D call of TRBD1 is not possible without DNA. The CDR3 extends over 14 amino acids. Germline V gives CDR1 LGHDT, CDR2 YNNKEL (reference sequence). The chain's CDR3 is CASSLQGFWYEQYF.

This chain links TRBV7-2 with TRBJ2-4; the D call of TRBD1 rests on TCRdb alone, since no DNA is present to check it. Germline V gene lookup returns CDR1 SGHTA and CDR2 FQGNSA. This CDR3 has 15 residues. CDR3 in amino acids: CASSPGGGGMNIQYF. Drawing the rest from reference TRBV7-2 and TRBJ2-4, the complete variable domain is GAGVSQSPSNKVTEKGKDVELRCDPISGHTALYWYRQSLGQGLEFLIYFQGNSAPDKSGLPSDRFSAERTGGSVSTLTIQRTQQEDSAVYLCASSPGGGGMNIQYFGAGTRLSVL.

The chain has TRBV7-9 and TRBJ2-3; TCRdb designates TRBD1, a call that cannot be tested without DNA. The CDR3 runs 16 residues. Germline V gives CDR1 SEHNR, CDR2 FQNEAQ (reference sequence). This CDR3 reads CASSATTGGHTDTQYF.

V is TRBV20-1 and J is TRBJ2-1; there is no DNA to check the TCRdb D call of TRBD2. Germline V gene data show CDR1 as DFQATT and CDR2 as SNEGSKA (reference sequence). The CDR3 spans 20 residues. CDR3 protein: CSAPDDTGTSGRSSYNEQFF.

The gene calls are TRBV11-2 and TRBJ2-3; TCRdb gives TRBD1 as the D gene, but with no DNA this cannot be confirmed. There are 15 residues in the CDR3. Germline V gene sequence: CDR1 SGHAT, CDR2 FQNNGV. The chain's CDR3 is CASSPNPGASDTQYF.

V gene TRBV11-2 combines with J gene TRBJ1-2. The V gene's germline CDR1 is SGHAT and CDR2 FQNNGV. This CDR3 has 13 residues. The CDR3 spells CASSLDTVSGYTF.

The chain is built from TRBV5-4 and TRBJ1-2; there is no DNA to check the TCRdb D call of TRBD1. Looked up from germline, CDR1 is SGHNT and CDR2 is YYREEE (reference sequence). This CDR3 is built from 15 residues. CDR3 in amino acids: CASRASGTGVRGYTF.

CDR3 region: CASSPPGQGISLAGGEQYF. The gene calls are TRBV6-5 and TRBJ2-7; TCRdb gives TRBD1 as the D gene, but with no DNA this cannot be confirmed. Germline V lookup: CDR1 MNHEY, CDR2 SVGAGI. This CDR3 comprises 19 residues.

The V gene is TRBV6-5, the J gene TRBJ2-7; the TCRdb call, TRBD1, lacks DNA for checking. Germline V lookup: CDR1 MNHEY, CDR2 SVGAGI. The CDR3 totals 14 residues. CDR3 in amino acids: CASKGSRAGYEQYF.

The chain carries TRBV5-1 and TRBJ2-7; TCRdb's assignment of TRBD2 cannot be checked, as there is no DNA. CDR3 size: 15 residues. Per germline, CDR1 SGHRS and CDR2 YFSETQ. The CDR3: CASSKGDFGTYEQYF. The variable domain in full, with the rest retrieved from reference TRBV5-1 and TRBJ2-7, is KAGVTQTPRYLIKTRGQQVTLSCSPISGHRSVSWYQQTPGQGLQFLFEYFSETQRNKGNFPGRFSGRQFSNSRSEMNVSTLELGDSALYLCASSKGDFGTYEQYFGPGTRLTVT.

The rearrangement links TRBV18 to TRBJ1-1; TCRdb gives TRBD1 as the D gene, but with no DNA this cannot be confirmed. CDR3 length: 16 amino acids. Germline loops: CDR1 KGHSH, CDR2 LQKENI. The CDR3 is CASSPAVGRGNTEAFF.

The V and J genes are TRBV7-7 and TRBJ2-2. This CDR3 is built from 16 residues. Per the germline V gene, CDR1 is SSHAT and CDR2 is FNYEAQ (reference sequence). The CDR3 region is CASSLGLLADTGELFF.

The CDR3 sequence is CASSLSLGPSTDTQYF. The chain couples TRBV28 to TRBJ2-3; the TRBD2 assignment by TCRdb is unverifiable without DNA. Germline CDR1 MDHEN, CDR2 SYDVKM. CDR3 size: 16 residues.

The chain has TRBV6-5 and TRBJ1-6. The germline V gene has CDR1 MNHEY and CDR2 SVGAGI. The CDR3 extends over 15 amino acids. The CDR3 reads CASSWSSSYNSPLHF.

The chain employs TRBV24-1 and TRBJ2-1; TCRdb's D call of TRBD1 is untestable without DNA. Germline V gives CDR1 KGHDR, CDR2 SFDVKD. CDR3 length: 14 residues. CDR3 protein: CATSAETGWNEQFF.

The gene calls are TRBV5-1 and TRBJ2-7; the D call from TCRdb, TRBD2, cannot be confirmed without DNA. This CDR3 has 17 residues. CDR1 and CDR2 (germline): SGHRS, YFSETQ. CDR3 residues: CASSPGLAVQEGNEQYF.

CDR3 sequence: CASSSNTLGSFSNQPQHF. The chain combines TRBV6-6 with TRBJ1-5. The CDR3 runs 18 residues. Germline CDR1 reads MNHNY; CDR2 reads SVGAGI (reference sequence).

This chain connects TRBV5-1 to TRBJ2-7; the D call of TRBD2 rests on TCRdb alone, since no DNA is present to check it. The CDR3 has 15 amino acids. The germline gives CDR1 SGHRS, CDR2 YFSETQ. CDR3 protein: CASSLAGTSIYEQYF. The complete variable domain, with remaining parts taken from reference TRBV5-1 and TRBJ2-7, reads KAGVTQTPRYLIKTRGQQVTLSCSPISGHRSVSWYQQTPGQGLQFLFEYFSETQRNKGNFPGRFSGRQFSNSRSEMNVSTLELGDSALYLCASSLAGTSIYEQYFGPGTRLTVT.